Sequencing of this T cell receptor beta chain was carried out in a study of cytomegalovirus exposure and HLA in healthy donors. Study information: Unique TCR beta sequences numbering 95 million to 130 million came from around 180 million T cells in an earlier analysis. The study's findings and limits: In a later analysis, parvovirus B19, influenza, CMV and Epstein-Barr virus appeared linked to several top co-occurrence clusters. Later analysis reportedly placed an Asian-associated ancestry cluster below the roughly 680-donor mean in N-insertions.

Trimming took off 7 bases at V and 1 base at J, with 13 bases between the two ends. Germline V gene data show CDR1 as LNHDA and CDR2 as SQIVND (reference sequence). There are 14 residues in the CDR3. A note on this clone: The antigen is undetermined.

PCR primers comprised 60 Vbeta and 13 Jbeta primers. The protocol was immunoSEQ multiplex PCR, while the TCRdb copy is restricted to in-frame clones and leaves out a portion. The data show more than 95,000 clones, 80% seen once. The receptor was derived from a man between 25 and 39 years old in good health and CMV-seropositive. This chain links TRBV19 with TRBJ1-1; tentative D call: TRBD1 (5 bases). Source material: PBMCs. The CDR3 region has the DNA TGTGCCAGTAAGGCAGGGCAGTGGAACACTGAAGCTTTCTTT. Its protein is CASKAGQWNTEAFF.